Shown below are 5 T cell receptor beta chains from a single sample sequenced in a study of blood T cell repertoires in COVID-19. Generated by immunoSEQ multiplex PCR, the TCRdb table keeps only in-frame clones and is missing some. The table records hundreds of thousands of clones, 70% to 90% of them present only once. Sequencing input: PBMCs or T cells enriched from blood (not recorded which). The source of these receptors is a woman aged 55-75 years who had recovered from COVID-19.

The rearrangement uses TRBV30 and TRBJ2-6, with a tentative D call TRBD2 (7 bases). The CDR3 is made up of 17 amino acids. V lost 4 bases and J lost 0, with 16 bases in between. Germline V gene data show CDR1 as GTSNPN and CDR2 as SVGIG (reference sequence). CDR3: CAWTRGGASSGANVLTF. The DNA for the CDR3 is TGTGCCTGGACCCGTGGGGGGGCCAGCTCTGGGGCCAACGTCCTGACTTTC.

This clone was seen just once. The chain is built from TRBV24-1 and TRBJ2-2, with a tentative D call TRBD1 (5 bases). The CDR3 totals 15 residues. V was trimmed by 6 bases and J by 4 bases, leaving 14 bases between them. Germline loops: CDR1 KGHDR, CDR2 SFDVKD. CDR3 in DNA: TGTGCCACCAGTATACAGGATCCGGCCACCGGGGAGCTGTTTTTT. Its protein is CATSIQDPATGELFF.

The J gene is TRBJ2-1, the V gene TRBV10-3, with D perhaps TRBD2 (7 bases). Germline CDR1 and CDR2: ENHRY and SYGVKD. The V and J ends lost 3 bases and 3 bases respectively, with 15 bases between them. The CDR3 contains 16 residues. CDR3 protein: CAISDVRGASYNEQFF. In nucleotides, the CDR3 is TGTGCCATCAGTGACGTTCGGGGGGCTAGCTACAATGAGCAGTTCTTC.

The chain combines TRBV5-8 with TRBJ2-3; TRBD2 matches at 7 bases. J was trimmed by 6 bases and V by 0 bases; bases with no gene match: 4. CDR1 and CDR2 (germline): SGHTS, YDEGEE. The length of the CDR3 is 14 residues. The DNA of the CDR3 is TGTGCCAGCAGCTTGGGACTAGCTTCGGATACGCAGTATTTT. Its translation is CASSLGLASDTQYF. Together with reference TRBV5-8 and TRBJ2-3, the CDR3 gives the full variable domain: EAGVTQSPTHLIKTRGQQATLRCSPISGHTSVYWYQQALGLGLQFLLWYDEGEERNRGNFPPRFSGRQFPNYSSELNVNALELEDSALYLCASSLGLASDTQYFGPGTRLTVL.

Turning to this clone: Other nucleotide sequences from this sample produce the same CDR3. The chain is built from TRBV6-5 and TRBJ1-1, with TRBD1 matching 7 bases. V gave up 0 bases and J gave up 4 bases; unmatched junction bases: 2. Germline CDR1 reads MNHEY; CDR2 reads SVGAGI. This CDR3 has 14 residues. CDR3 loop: CASSYSPGGTEAFF. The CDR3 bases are TGTGCCAGCAGTTACTCACCAGGGGGCACTGAAGCTTTCTTT.